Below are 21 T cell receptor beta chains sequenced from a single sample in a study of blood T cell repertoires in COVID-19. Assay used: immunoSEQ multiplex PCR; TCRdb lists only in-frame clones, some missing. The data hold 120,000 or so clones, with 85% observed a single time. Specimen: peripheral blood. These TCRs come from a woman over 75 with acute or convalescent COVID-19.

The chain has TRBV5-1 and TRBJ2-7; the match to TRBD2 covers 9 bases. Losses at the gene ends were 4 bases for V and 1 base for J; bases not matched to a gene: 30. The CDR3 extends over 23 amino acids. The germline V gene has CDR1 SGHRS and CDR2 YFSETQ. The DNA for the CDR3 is TGCGCCAGCAGCCGGCGGGCCAGGGATGAAAATGTAGACCTAGCGGGGTGGTCCTACGAGCAGTACTTC. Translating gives CASSRRARDENVDLAGWSYEQYF.

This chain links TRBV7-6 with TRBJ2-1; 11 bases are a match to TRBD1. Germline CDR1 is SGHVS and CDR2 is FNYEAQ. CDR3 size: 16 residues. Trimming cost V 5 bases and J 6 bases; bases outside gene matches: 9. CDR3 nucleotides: TGTGCCAGCAGCCAACTACCCGGGACAGGGGGCAATGAGCAGTTCTTC. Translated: CASSQLPGTGGNEQFF.

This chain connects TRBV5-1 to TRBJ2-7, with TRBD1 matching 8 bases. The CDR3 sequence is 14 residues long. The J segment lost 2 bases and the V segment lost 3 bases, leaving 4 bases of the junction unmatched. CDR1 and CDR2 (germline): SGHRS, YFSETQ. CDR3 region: CASSSGQVPYEQYF. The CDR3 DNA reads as TGCGCCAGCAGCTCGGGACAGGTCCCCTACGAGCAGTACTTC.

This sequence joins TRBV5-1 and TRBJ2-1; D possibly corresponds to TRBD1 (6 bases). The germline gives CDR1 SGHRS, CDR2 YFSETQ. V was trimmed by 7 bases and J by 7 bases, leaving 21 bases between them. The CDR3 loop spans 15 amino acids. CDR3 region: CASSQFQGSGNEQFF. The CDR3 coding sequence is TGCGCCAGCTCACAATTCCAGGGGTCGGGGAATGAGCAGTTCTTC.

CDR3 amino acids: CASTHERNTEAFF. The CDR3 region has the DNA TGTGCCAGCACCCACGAGAGGAACACTGAAGCTTTCTTT. The chain employs TRBV3-1 (or the pseudogene TRBV3-2) and TRBJ1-1; D remains ambiguous. The CDR3 has 13 residues. V lost 7 bases and J 1 base, leaving 10 bases between the germline ends. Germline V lookup: CDR1 LGHDT, CDR2 YNNKEL (reference sequence).

The CDR3 reads CASSLLGAGETQYF. CDR3 bases: TGCGCCAGCAGCTTGCTGGGGGCTGGAGAGACCCAGTACTTC. The genes are TRBV5-1 and TRBJ2-5; weak D call: TRBD1 (6 bases). The V end lost 1 base, the J end lost 4 bases, and 11 bases lay between the germline ends. The length of the CDR3 is 14 residues. CDR1 is SGHRS, CDR2 YFSETQ, per germline.

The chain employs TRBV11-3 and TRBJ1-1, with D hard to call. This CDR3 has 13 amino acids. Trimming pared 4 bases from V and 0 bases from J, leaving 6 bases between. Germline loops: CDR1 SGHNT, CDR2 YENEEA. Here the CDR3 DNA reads TGTGCCAGCAGCTCCGGGGTGAACACTGAAGCTTTCTTT. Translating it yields CASSSGVNTEAFF.

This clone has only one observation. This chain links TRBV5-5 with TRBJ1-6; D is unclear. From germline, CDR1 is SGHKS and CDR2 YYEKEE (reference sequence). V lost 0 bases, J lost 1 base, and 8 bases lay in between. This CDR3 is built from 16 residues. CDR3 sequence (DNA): TGTGCCAGCAGCTTGGAAGTACAATCCTATAATTCACCCCTCCACTTT. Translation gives CASSLEVQSYNSPLHF.

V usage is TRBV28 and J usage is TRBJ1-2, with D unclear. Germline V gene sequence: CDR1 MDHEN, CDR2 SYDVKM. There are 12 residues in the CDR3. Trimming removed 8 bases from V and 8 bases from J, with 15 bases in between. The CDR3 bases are TGTGCCAGCCGCCTAAGGACTGGAGGCTACACCTTC. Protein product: CASRLRTGGYTF.

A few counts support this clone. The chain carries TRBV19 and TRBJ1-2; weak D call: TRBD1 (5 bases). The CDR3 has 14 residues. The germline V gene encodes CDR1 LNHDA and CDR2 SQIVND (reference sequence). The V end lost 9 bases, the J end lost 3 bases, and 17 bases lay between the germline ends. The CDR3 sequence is CASASFPGDYGYTF. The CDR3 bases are TGTGCCAGCGCCTCCTTTCCGGGGGACTATGGCTACACCTTC.

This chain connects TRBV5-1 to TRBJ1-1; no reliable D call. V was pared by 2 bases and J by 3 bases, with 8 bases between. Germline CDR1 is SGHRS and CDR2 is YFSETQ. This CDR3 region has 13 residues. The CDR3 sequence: CASSFAMDTEAFF. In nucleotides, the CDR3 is TGCGCCAGCAGCTTCGCTATGGACACTGAAGCTTTCTTT.

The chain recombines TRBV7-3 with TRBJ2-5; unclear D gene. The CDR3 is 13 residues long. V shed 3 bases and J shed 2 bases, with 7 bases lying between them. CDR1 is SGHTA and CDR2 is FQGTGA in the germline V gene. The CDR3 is CASSFQSQETQYF. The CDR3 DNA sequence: TGTGCCAGCAGCTTTCAGTCTCAAGAGACCCAGTACTTC.

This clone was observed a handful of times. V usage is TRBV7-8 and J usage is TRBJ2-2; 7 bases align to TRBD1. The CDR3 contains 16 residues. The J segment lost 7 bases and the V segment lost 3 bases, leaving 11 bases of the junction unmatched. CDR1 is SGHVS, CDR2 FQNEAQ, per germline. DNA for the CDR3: TGTGCCAGCAGCTTTACAGGGGCCGGTGGAGGCGGGGAGCTGTTTTTT. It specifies CASSFTGAGGGGELFF.

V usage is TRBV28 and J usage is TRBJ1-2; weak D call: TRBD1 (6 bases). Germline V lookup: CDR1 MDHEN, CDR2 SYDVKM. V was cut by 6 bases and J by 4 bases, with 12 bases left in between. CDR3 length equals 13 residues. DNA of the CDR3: TGTGCCAGCAGCTCAACAGGGTTCTATGGCTACACCTTC. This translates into CASSSTGFYGYTF.

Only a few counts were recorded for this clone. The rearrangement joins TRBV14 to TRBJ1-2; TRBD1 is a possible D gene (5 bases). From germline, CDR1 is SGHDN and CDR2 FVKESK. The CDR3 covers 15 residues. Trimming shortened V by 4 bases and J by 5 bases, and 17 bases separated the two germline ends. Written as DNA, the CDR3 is TGTGCCAGCAGCCCAACAGGAGGGGCGTCTTATGGCTACACCTTC. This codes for CASSPTGGASYGYTF.

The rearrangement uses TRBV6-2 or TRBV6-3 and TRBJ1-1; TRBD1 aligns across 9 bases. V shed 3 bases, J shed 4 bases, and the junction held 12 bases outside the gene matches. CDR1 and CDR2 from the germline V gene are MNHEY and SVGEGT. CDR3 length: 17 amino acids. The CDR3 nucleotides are TGTGCCAGCAGTTATTCTTATAACAGGGGGCTGGGCACTGAAGCTTTCTTT. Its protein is CASSYSYNRGLGTEAFF.

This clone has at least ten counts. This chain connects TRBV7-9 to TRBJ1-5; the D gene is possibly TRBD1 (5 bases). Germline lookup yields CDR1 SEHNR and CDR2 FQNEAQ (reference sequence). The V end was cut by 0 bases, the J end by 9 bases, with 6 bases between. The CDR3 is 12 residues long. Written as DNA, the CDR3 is TGTGCCAGCAGCTTAGCCAGGGCGCCCCAGCATTTT. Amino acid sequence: CASSLARAPQHF.

This CDR3 reads CASSLMGARTGELFF. The CDR3, as DNA: TGTGCCAGCAGTTTAATGGGGGCACGAACCGGGGAGCTGTTTTTT. The chain combines TRBV28 with TRBJ2-2; TRBD1 is a possible D gene (6 bases). Germline lookup yields CDR1 MDHEN and CDR2 SYDVKM. CDR3 length equals 15 residues. The ends were cut back, 2 bases at V and 5 bases at J, with 12 bases in the middle. Full variable domain (missing parts from reference TRBV28 and TRBJ2-2): DVKVTQSSRYLVKRTGEKVFLECVQDMDHENMFWYRQDPGLGLRLIYFSYDVKMKEKGDIPEGYSVSREKKERFSLILESASTNQTSMYLCASSLMGARTGELFFGEGSRLTVL.

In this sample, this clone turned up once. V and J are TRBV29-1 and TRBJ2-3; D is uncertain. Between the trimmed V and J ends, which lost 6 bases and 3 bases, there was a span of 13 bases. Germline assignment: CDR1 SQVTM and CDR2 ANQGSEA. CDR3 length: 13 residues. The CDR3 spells CSVAGGLTDTQYF. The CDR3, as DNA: TGCAGCGTGGCCGGCGGTCTAACAGATACGCAGTATTTT.

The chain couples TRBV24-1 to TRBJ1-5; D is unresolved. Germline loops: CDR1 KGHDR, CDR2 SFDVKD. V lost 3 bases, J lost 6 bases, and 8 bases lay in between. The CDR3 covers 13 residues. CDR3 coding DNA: TGTGCCACCAGTGATGGCCGACTTCAGCCCCAGCATTTT. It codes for CATSDGRLQPQHF.

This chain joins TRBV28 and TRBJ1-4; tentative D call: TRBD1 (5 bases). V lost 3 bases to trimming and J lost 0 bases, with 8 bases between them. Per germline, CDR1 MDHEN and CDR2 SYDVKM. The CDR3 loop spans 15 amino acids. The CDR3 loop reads CASSLSGATNEKLFF. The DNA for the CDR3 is TGTGCCAGCAGTTTGTCGGGGGCAACTAATGAAAAACTGTTTTTT.